Listed here are 25 T cell receptor beta chains from one sample, sequenced in a study of OX40 agonist ivuxolimab in advanced cancers. The library was made by the immunoSEQ multiplex PCR assay. Here the immuneACCESS table is served through TCRdb, limited to in-frame sequences with V and J called. Missing clones are a known gap in these copies; in checked studies unresolved V genes cover under half, and the rest lacks a known reason. Here the sample has about 48,000 clones; roughly 81% occur a single time. Roughly 9.6% of the sample is taken by the ten largest. The source material was CD4+ or CD8+ T cells sorted from blood, sampled in a trial of the OX40 agonist ivuxolimab. Receptors were obtained from an adult with an advanced solid tumor such as melanoma, head and neck, liver or kidney cancer.

CDR3 DNA: TGTGCCAGCTCACCACTCGGCGGACTAGCGGGAGTTGCAGAGACCCAGTACTTC. Translation: CASSPLGGLAGVAETQYF. The J gene is TRBJ2-5, the V gene TRBV18, with 13 bases matching TRBD2. Losses at the gene ends were 1 base for V and 4 bases for J; bases not matched to a gene: 9. The CDR3 is 18 residues long. Germline CDR1 and CDR2: KGHSH and LQKENI.

The V gene is TRBV2, the J gene TRBJ1-5; 7 bases are a match to TRBD1. Germline V gene sequence: CDR1 SNHLY, CDR2 FYNNEI. CDR3 size: 15 residues. Trimming cost V 3 bases and J 4 bases; bases outside gene matches: 6. The CDR3 nucleotides read TGTGCCAGCAGTGAGTATGGGACAGCAAATCAGCCCCAGCATTTT. Amino acid sequence: CASSEYGTANQPQHF.

The chain uses TRBV7-3 and TRBJ2-3, with TRBD2 matching 8 bases. The germline V gene encodes CDR1 SGHTA and CDR2 FQGTGA. Losses at the gene ends were 3 bases for V and 4 bases for J; bases not matched to a gene: 6. The CDR3 contains 15 residues. The CDR3 protein is CASSLSGRSSDTQYF. The DNA for the CDR3 is TGTGCCAGCAGCTTGAGCGGGAGAAGTTCAGATACGCAGTATTTT.

This sequence joins TRBV14 and TRBJ2-7; the match to TRBD2 covers 10 bases. Germline V gives CDR1 SGHDN, CDR2 FVKESK. The length of the CDR3 is 16 residues. The ends lost 1 base at V and 6 bases at J; junction bases unmatched: 9. DNA of the CDR3: TGTGCCAGCAGCCAAGTTGGTTCTAGCGGGAGTGGCGAGCAGTACTTC. It encodes CASSQVGSSGSGEQYF. The variable domain in full, with the rest retrieved from reference TRBV14 and TRBJ2-7, is EAGVTQFPSHSVIEKGQTVTLRCDPISGHDNLYWYRRVMGKEIKFLLHFVKESKQDESGMPNNRFLAERTGGTYSTLKVQPAELEDSGVYFCASSQVGSSGSGEQYFGPGTRLTVT.

This sequence joins TRBV28 and TRBJ1-2; 8 bases map to TRBD1. Trimming took 7 bases from V and 5 from J; bases not matched to a gene: 6. This CDR3 has 13 amino acids. Germline loops: CDR1 MDHEN, CDR2 SYDVKM. The CDR3 DNA reads TGTGCCAGCACCGACAGGGGTGGGTATGGCTACACCTTC. This gives the protein CASTDRGGYGYTF.

In this sample, this clone turned up a few times. The chain recombines TRBV1 with TRBJ2-2; the table's D call, TRBD1, has no DNA check behind it. TRBV1 is marked as a pseudogene. CDR3 length: 15 residues. In DNA, the CDR3 is TGCACCAGCAGCCAGCAGGATAGGAACACCGGGGAGCTGTTTTTT. It encodes CTSSQQDRNTGELFF.

The chain recombines TRBV23-1 with TRBJ2-7, with 11 bases that match TRBD1. TRBV23-1 is marked as an open reading frame, function uncertain. The V gene end was trimmed by 3 bases and the J gene end by 2 bases; junction bases not matched to a gene: 9. This CDR3 contains 17 residues. The chain's CDR3 is CASSQTSQGQGAYEQYF. In DNA form, the CDR3 reads TGCGCCAGCAGTCAGACCTCCCAGGGACAGGGGGCCTACGAGCAGTACTTC.

Only one count was recorded for this clone. The CDR3 here is CASSPGLVRTGELFF. Here the CDR3 DNA reads TGCGCCAGCAGCCCCGGACTAGTTAGGACCGGGGAGCTGTTTTTT. The chain uses TRBV4-1 and TRBJ2-2, with 7 nucleotides matching TRBD2. The CDR3 loop spans 15 amino acids. Trimming cost V 4 bases and J 5 bases; bases outside gene matches: 7. Germline CDR1 and CDR2: MGHRA and YSYEKL.

The chain employs TRBV19 and TRBJ2-5; tentatively, D is TRBD2 (7 bases). CDR1 and CDR2 (germline): LNHDA, SQIVND (reference sequence). Trimming left V 8 bases short and J 1 base short, with 20 bases between. This CDR3 comprises 16 residues. As DNA, the CDR3 is TGTGCCAGTGGGAGGGGGACGGGGACCTTCCAAGAGACCCAGTACTTC. Translating gives CASGRGTGTFQETQYF.

V and J are TRBV9 and TRBJ2-5; 13 bases fit TRBD2. The CDR3 has 17 residues. Looked up from germline, CDR1 is SGDLS and CDR2 is YYNGEE. With 0 bases clipped from V and 4 bases from J, the junction kept 6 bases outside the gene matches. The CDR3 sequence is CASSVDMGLAGRETQYF. In DNA form, the CDR3 reads TGTGCCAGCAGCGTAGATATGGGACTAGCGGGAAGAGAGACCCAGTACTTC.

This clone appeared a single time. The chain has TRBV14 and TRBJ2-1, with TRBD2 matching over 8 bases. With 2 bases clipped from V and 0 bases from J, the junction kept 9 bases outside the gene matches. The CDR3 loop spans 18 amino acids. Germline V gives CDR1 SGHDN, CDR2 FVKESK. In DNA, the CDR3 is TGTGCCAGCAGCCAACTCAGAAGCGGGAGTGGCTCCTACAATGAGCAGTTCTTC. This encodes CASSQLRSGSGSYNEQFF.

J is TRBJ2-7 and V is TRBV7-3; 10 bases agree with TRBD1. Trimming at V came to 1 base and at J to 0 bases, leaving 9 bases not matched to a gene. Germline CDR1 SGHTA, CDR2 FQGTGA. The CDR3 covers 18 residues. The CDR3 nucleotides read TGTGCCAGCAGCTTAAATTGGGGACAGGGGCCGAGCTCCTACGAGCAGTACTTC. It specifies CASSLNWGQGPSSYEQYF.

The rearrangement uses TRBV6-1 and TRBJ2-7; D possibly corresponds to TRBD2 (6 bases). V lost 5 bases, J lost 1 base, and 15 bases lay in between. CDR3 length: 15 residues. Germline V gene lookup returns CDR1 MNHNS and CDR2 SASEGT. The CDR3 protein is CASSSGGARSYEQYF. Written as DNA, the CDR3 is TGTGCCAGCAGTTCTGGCGGGGCCCGGTCCTACGAGCAGTACTTC.

V usage is TRBV6-1 and J usage is TRBJ2-5, with 13 nucleotides matching TRBD2. There are 15 residues in the CDR3. The junction had 4 bases not matched to a gene; V was cut back by 6 bases and J by 3 bases. The V gene's germline CDR1 is MNHNS and CDR2 SASEGT. Here the CDR3 DNA reads TGTGCCAGCAGGTTACTAGCGGGAGGGGAAGAGACCCAGTACTTC. Translating gives CASRLLAGGEETQYF.

The chain links TRBV29-1 to TRBJ2-1; 7 bases agree with TRBD2. This CDR3 has 15 amino acids. Germline values: CDR1 SQVTM, CDR2 ANQGSEA. The J segment lost 12 bases and the V segment lost 1 base, leaving 15 bases of the junction unmatched. Here the CDR3 reads CSVEGLGGRGRGQFF. The CDR3 bases are TGCAGCGTTGAAGGGCTAGGCGGGAGAGGGCGGGGGCAGTTCTTC.

J is TRBJ2-2 and V is TRBV2; D unresolved. The CDR3 is made up of 14 amino acids. Germline assignment: CDR1 SNHLY and CDR2 FYNNEI. Trimming removed 1 base from V and 0 bases from J, with 3 bases in between. In nucleotides, the CDR3 is TGTGCCAGCAGTGAAGGGCCGAACACCGGGGAGCTGTTTTTT. Encoded protein: CASSEGPNTGELFF.

The CDR3 region is CASGTVRGPDFNQPQHF. The CDR3 nucleotides read TGTGCTAGTGGCACCGTTCGTGGGCCAGACTTCAATCAGCCCCAGCATTTT. The chain has TRBV12-5 and TRBJ1-5; no firm D call. Germline CDR1 LGHNT, CDR2 FRNRAP. Trimming left V 6 bases short and J 3 bases short, with 21 bases between. CDR3 length equals 17 residues.

The V call is TRBV7-8, the J call TRBJ1-1; D not certain. CDR1 SGHVS and CDR2 FQNEAQ come from the germline V gene. The CDR3 sequence is 15 residues long. V dropped 0 bases and J dropped 0 bases, with 8 bases sitting between them. The DNA for the CDR3 is TGTGCCAGCAGCTTAGCGCAGTCCGTGAACACTGAAGCTTTCTTT. Translation gives CASSLAQSVNTEAFF.

This chain connects TRBV28 to TRBJ1-4; 7 nucleotides align to TRBD1. Germline lookup yields CDR1 MDHEN and CDR2 SYDVKM. V lost 6 bases, J lost 4 bases, and 5 bases stayed unmatched. The CDR3 is 14 residues long. CDR3 DNA sequence: TGTGCCAGCAGCGTGGGACAGCTTAATGAAAAACTGTTTTTT. This codes for CASSVGQLNEKLFF.

The chain joins TRBV27 to TRBJ2-1, with 8 bases fitting TRBD1. Per germline, CDR1 MNHEY and CDR2 SMNVEV (reference sequence). The CDR3 covers 18 residues. With 4 bases clipped from V and 0 bases from J, the junction kept 11 bases outside the gene matches. In DNA form, the CDR3 reads TGTGCCAGCAGTTCAGGACAGGGTATGGGGAGCTCCTACAATGAGCAGTTCTTC. This codes for CASSSGQGMGSSYNEQFF.

The V gene is TRBV4-1, the J gene TRBJ1-2, with TRBD1 identical over 7 bases. V dropped 4 bases and J dropped 2; count of bases not matched to a gene: 10. The CDR3 is 16 residues long. Germline CDR1 and CDR2: MGHRA and YSYEKL. Here the CDR3 DNA reads TGCGCCAGCAGCCCAAGCCGACCGGGACAGAACTATGGCTACACCTTC. The encoded protein is CASSPSRPGQNYGYTF.

With regard to this clone: Just one base apart from a much larger clone, this may be a read error. This chain links TRBV28 with TRBJ2-6, with 7 bases that match TRBD1. CDR3 length: 16 residues. Trimming at V came to 10 bases and at J to 0 bases, leaving 9 bases not matched to a gene. CDR1 and CDR2 from the germline V gene are MDHEN and SYDVKM. The CDR3 is CATLGTEYSGANVLTF. CDR3 coding DNA: TGTGCCACCCTGGGGACAGAATACTCTGGGGCCAACGTCCTGACTTTC.

The chain carries TRBV5-1 and TRBJ1-2; 8 bases line up with TRBD1. V lost 8 bases to trimming and J lost 5 bases; unmatched junction nucleotides: 8. The germline V gene has CDR1 SGHRS and CDR2 YFSETQ. The CDR3 is made up of 13 amino acids. For the CDR3, the DNA is TGCGCCAGTGCACCAGGGGGCTCTTATGGCTACACCTTC. Translating it yields CASAPGGSYGYTF.

The chain carries TRBV7-2 and TRBJ2-3; 10 nucleotides line up with TRBD2. The germline CDR1 and CDR2 sequences are SGHTA and FQGNSA. Losses at the gene ends were 2 bases for V and 1 base for J; bases not matched to a gene: 3. CDR3 length: 16 residues. CDR3 sequence (DNA): TGTGCCAGCAGCTTAACAGCGGGAGGGGGCACAGATACGCAGTATTTT. Protein product: CASSLTAGGGTDTQYF.

This clone has more than one count but fewer than ten. The V and J genes are TRBV5-1 and TRBJ2-7; possible D gene TRBD1, 6 bases. CDR3 size: 15 residues. With 0 bases removed from V and 1 base from J, the gap between germline ends came to 11 bases. Germline CDR1 is SGHRS and CDR2 is YFSETQ. The CDR3, as DNA: TGCGCCAGCAGCTTGGCAACGGGACATTCCTACGAGCAGTACTTC. Translating it yields CASSLATGHSYEQYF.